This T cell receptor (beta chain) appears in the sequencing data of a study of cytomegalovirus exposure and HLA in healthy donors. Study observations and caveats: As was reported, the classifier diagnosed cytomegalovirus status with high specificity and sensitivity.

The PCR employed 60 Vbeta primers together with 13 Jbeta primers. Libraries were prepared by immunoSEQ multiplex PCR; TCRdb keeps only in-frame clonotypes and omits some of them. Among 150,000 to 200,000 clones listed, around two thirds were seen once. Regarding this clone: The antigen is not known.

The V gene end was trimmed by 2 bases and the J gene end by 11 bases; junction bases not matched to a gene: 13. This CDR3 is built from 15 residues. Germline CDR1 MNHNS, CDR2 SASEGT. The V and J genes are TRBV6-1 and TRBJ2-5; 8 bases are shared with TRBD1. The sequenced sample was PBMCs. This clonotype originated in a middle-aged man in good health and CMV-seronegative. The CDR3 DNA reads as TGTGCCAGCAGTGAACTGGGCAGGGGGCATTATGAGCAGTACTTC. Protein: CASSELGRGHYEQYF.